Following are 16 T cell receptor beta chains from one sample sequenced in a study of cytomegalovirus exposure and HLA in healthy donors. TCRdb's table, derived via immunoSEQ multiplex PCR, lists solely in-frame clones and lacks some. This table has 100,000 to 120,000 clones, about 92% appearing once. The sample consisted of PBMCs. Source of these receptors: a woman under 30 in good health and CMV-seronegative.

This clone was seen only once. The chain carries TRBV28 and TRBJ1-2; no clear D. There are 13 residues in the CDR3. CDR1 and CDR2 (germline): MDHEN, SYDVKM. V was shortened by 10 bases and J by 5 bases, with 17 bases between the two germline ends. CDR3 amino acids: CATLITSNYGYTF. The CDR3 DNA sequence: TGTGCCACCTTAATCACATCAAATTATGGCTACACCTTC.

This chain links TRBV9 with TRBJ2-7, with 8 bases that match TRBD2. Losses at the gene ends were 3 bases for V and 1 base for J; bases not matched to a gene: 12. Germline V gives CDR1 SGDLS, CDR2 YYNGEE. The CDR3 spans 17 residues. The chain's CDR3 is CASSATAGTSISYEQYF. The CDR3 coding sequence is TGTGCCAGCAGCGCTACTGCCGGGACTAGTATATCCTACGAGCAGTACTTC.

The chain joins TRBV29-1 to TRBJ1-4, with TRBD1 identical over 10 bases. The trim removed 7 bases at V and 6 bases at J, leaving 2 bases unmatched. Germline CDR1 and CDR2: SQVTM and ANQGSEA. This CDR3 comprises 12 residues. The CDR3 region is CSGDRGDEKLFF. The DNA of the CDR3 is TGCAGCGGGGACAGGGGCGATGAAAAACTGTTTTTT.

The chain carries TRBV6-1 and TRBJ2-3; 13 nucleotides agree with TRBD2. Germline V gives CDR1 MNHNS, CDR2 SASEGT. V was clipped by 6 bases and J by 4 bases; unmatched bases: 4. This CDR3 spans 15 amino acids. The CDR3 bases are TGTGCCAGCAGCAAACTAGCGGGAGGGCCAGATACGCAGTATTTT. This sequence encodes CASSKLAGGPDTQYF.

The chain carries TRBV7-9 and TRBJ1-1; D might be TRBD1 (5 bases). Germline V gives CDR1 SEHNR, CDR2 FQNEAQ (reference sequence). V lost 2 bases, J lost 2 bases, and 15 bases lay in between. The CDR3 extends over 16 amino acids. The chain's CDR3 is CASSLFRGEGNTEAFF. As DNA, the CDR3 is TGTGCCAGCAGCTTATTTCGAGGGGAGGGAAACACTGAAGCTTTCTTT.

In this sample, this clone turned up once. The chain combines TRBV7-2 with TRBJ1-3; D is unclear. Germline values: CDR1 SGHTA, CDR2 FQGNSA. This CDR3 spans 15 amino acids. Trimming took 0 bases from V and 3 from J, leaving 9 bases between them. CDR3 sequence (DNA): TGTGCCAGCAGCTTAGCGCGGGGTTATGGAAACACCATATATTTT. Protein sequence: CASSLARGYGNTIYF.

Only one count was recorded for this clone. The genes are TRBV7-2 and TRBJ1-5, with a tentative D call TRBD1 (5 bases). CDR1 is SGHTA, CDR2 FQGNSA, per germline. Trimming pared 4 bases from V and 1 base from J, leaving 8 bases between. The CDR3 loop spans 14 amino acids. CDR3 DNA sequence: TGTGCCAGCAGCTCCCGGACAAGCAATCAGCCCCAGCATTTT. This translates into CASSSRTSNQPQHF. Based on the CDR3 plus reference TRBV7-2 and TRBJ1-5, the full variable domain is GAGVSQSPSNKVTEKGKDVELRCDPISGHTALYWYRQSLGQGLEFLIYFQGNSAPDKSGLPSDRFSAERTGGSVSTLTIQRTQQEDSAVYLCASSSRTSNQPQHFGDGTRLSIL.

The chain has TRBV29-1 and TRBJ2-7; TRBD1 matches at 9 bases. The ends lost 7 bases at V and 2 bases at J; junction bases unmatched: 6. The CDR3 is made up of 13 amino acids. Germline V gives CDR1 SQVTM, CDR2 ANQGSEA. The CDR3 region has the DNA TGCAGCGCCCACGACAGGGGGGCCTACGAGCAGTACTTC. This translates into CSAHDRGAYEQYF.

The CDR3 reads CASSQRASEQYF. DNA for the CDR3: TGCGCCAGCAGCCAGAGAGCTAGCGAGCAGTACTTC. This chain links TRBV4-1 with TRBJ2-7; D not resolved. The CDR3 contains 12 residues. V dropped 3 bases and J dropped 6 bases, with 9 bases sitting between them. The germline gives CDR1 MGHRA, CDR2 YSYEKL.

The V gene is TRBV4-3, the J gene TRBJ2-3; TRBD2 matches at 7 bases. The CDR3 extends over 14 amino acids. The trim removed 4 bases at V and 6 bases at J, leaving 7 bases unmatched. Germline-derived CDR1 and CDR2 are LGHNA and YSLEER. CDR3 nucleotide sequence: TGCGCCAGCAGCCCCCGGGGGGAGCGGGATACGCAGTATTTT. This translates into CASSPRGERDTQYF.

This clone was counted once. The chain uses TRBV7-9 and TRBJ1-2; TRBD1 matches 8 bases. The CDR3 loop spans 15 amino acids. The junction had 9 bases not matched to a gene; V was cut back by 5 bases and J by 4 bases. Germline V gives CDR1 SEHNR, CDR2 FQNEAQ (reference sequence). The CDR3 region has the DNA TGTGCCAGCAGCCCGGGACAGGAGGACTTCTATGGCTACACCTTC. Its protein product is CASSPGQEDFYGYTF.

This clone has a handful of counts. The chain carries TRBV27 and TRBJ1-2; D is perhaps TRBD1 (6 bases). Germline V gene lookup returns CDR1 MNHEY and CDR2 SMNVEV (reference sequence). V was trimmed by 5 bases and J by 6 bases, leaving 16 bases between them. CDR3 length: 14 residues. This CDR3 is CASSGEQGLNGYTF. The CDR3 DNA sequence: TGTGCCAGCAGTGGGGAACAGGGTTTGAATGGCTACACCTTC.

V is TRBV5-1 and J is TRBJ2-7; TRBD1 might be the D (6 bases). V was cut by 4 bases and J by 1 base, with 15 bases left in between. The germline gives CDR1 SGHRS, CDR2 YFSETQ. The CDR3 sequence is 15 residues long. The CDR3 spells CASSRPDRNSYEQYF. CDR3 coding DNA: TGCGCCAGCAGCCGGCCCGACAGGAATTCCTACGAGCAGTACTTC.

The chain employs TRBV9 and TRBJ1-1; maybe TRBD1 (6 bases). Germline values: CDR1 SGDLS, CDR2 YYNGEE. The CDR3 totals 14 residues. The V end lost 4 bases, the J end lost 3 bases, and 13 bases lay between the germline ends. The CDR3 here is CASSSLQGYTEAFF. CDR3 coding DNA: TGTGCCAGCAGCTCATTACAGGGATACACTGAAGCTTTCTTT.

V is TRBV6-5 and J is TRBJ1-1; 8 bases fit TRBD1. CDR1 is MNHEY, CDR2 SVGAGI, per germline. Trimming at V came to 5 bases and at J to 6 bases, leaving 5 bases not matched to a gene. This CDR3 has 13 amino acids. In DNA form, the CDR3 reads TGTGCCAGCAGTCTGACAGGGGTCCCTGAAGCTTTCTTT. This translates into CASSLTGVPEAFF.

The gene calls are TRBV19 and TRBJ1-5; 9 bases fit TRBD1. V lost 4 bases to trimming and J lost 9 bases; unmatched junction nucleotides: 4. In germline, CDR1 is LNHDA, CDR2 SQIVND (reference sequence). CDR3 size: 13 residues. The CDR3: CASSTTGGPPQHF. Here the CDR3 DNA reads TGTGCCAGTAGTACAACAGGGGGCCCGCCCCAGCATTTT.